These 24 T cell receptor beta chains were sequenced from one sample in a study of identifying expanded T cells in peripheral blood. Produced via immunoSEQ multiplex PCR; TCRdb's table is partial and in-frame only. The sample carries about 58,000 clones, approximately 89% recorded once. The sequencing sample was made of blood. Receptors were obtained from a person between 18 and 70 years old in good health.

This clone was recorded a few times. The chain employs TRBV30 and TRBJ1-5; D perhaps matches TRBD1 (5 bases). Looked up from germline, CDR1 is GTSNPN and CDR2 is SVGIG (reference sequence). Deletions cut 2 bases from V and 0 bases from J, with 17 bases between. The length of the CDR3 is 17 residues. CDR3 amino acids: CAWSQGSGVSSNQPQHF. In DNA, the CDR3 is TGTGCCTGGAGTCAGGGATCCGGGGTGAGTAGCAATCAGCCCCAGCATTTT.

The rearrangement links TRBV5-1 to TRBJ1-3; D ambiguous. The CDR3 length is 14 residues. The germline V and J ends were trimmed by 1 base and 0 bases, with 5 bases remaining between them. The V gene's germline CDR1 is SGHRS and CDR2 YFSETQ. The CDR3 DNA follows: TGCGCCAGCAGCTTGTCTGACTCTGGAAACACCATATATTTT. Translated, it gives CASSLSDSGNTIYF.

This clone has a handful of counts. This chain links TRBV19 with TRBJ2-7, with 7 positions matching TRBD2. This CDR3 is 12 amino acids long. V trimming: 8 bases; J trimming: 6 bases; junction bases outside the gene matches: 7. Germline V gene sequence: CDR1 LNHDA, CDR2 SQIVND (reference sequence). Here the CDR3 reads CASASGGGEQYF. CDR3 DNA: TGTGCCAGTGCCTCGGGGGGAGGCGAGCAGTACTTC.

This chain uses TRBV29-1 with TRBJ2-7; weak D call: TRBD2 (6 bases). This CDR3 is 12 amino acids long. Germline assignment: CDR1 SQVTM and CDR2 ANQGSEA. V was pared by 1 base and J by 4 bases, with 8 bases between. CDR3 in amino acids: CSVEVGGYEQYF. The DNA for the CDR3 is TGCAGCGTTGAAGTGGGGGGTTACGAGCAGTACTTC.

V usage is TRBV9 and J usage is TRBJ2-1; the match to TRBD2 covers 9 bases. This CDR3 spans 17 amino acids. Trimming removed 0 bases from V and 0 bases from J; junction bases left unmatched: 4. Germline-derived CDR1 and CDR2 are SGDLS and YYNGEE. The CDR3 is CASSVVAGASSYNEQFF. The CDR3 bases are TGTGCCAGCAGCGTAGTAGCGGGGGCCAGCTCCTACAATGAGCAGTTCTTC. The variable domain in full, completed from reference TRBV9 and TRBJ2-1, reads DSGVTQTPKHLITATGQRVTLRCSPRSGDLSVYWYQQSLDQGLQFLIQYYNGEERAKGNILERFSAQQFPDLHSELNLSSLELGDSALYFCASSVVAGASSYNEQFFGPGTRLTVL.

The chain's CDR3 is CASGRPNYEQYF. Written as DNA, the CDR3 is TGTGCCAGCGGACGTCCCAACTACGAGCAGTACTTC. The V and J genes are TRBV5-6 and TRBJ2-7, with D unresolved. This CDR3 has 12 amino acids. Germline values: CDR1 SGHDT, CDR2 YYEEEE. The V end lost 7 bases, the J end lost 3 bases, and 11 bases lay between the germline ends.

The V gene is TRBV4-1, the J gene TRBJ2-1, with D tentatively TRBD2 (6 bases). The V end was cut by 2 bases, the J end by 7 bases, with 18 bases between. CDR3 length: 16 amino acids. Germline CDR1 is MGHRA and CDR2 is YSYEKL. CDR3 sequence reads: CASSQPTRDLGNEQFF. DNA for the CDR3: TGCGCCAGCAGCCAACCTACGCGGGACTTAGGGAATGAGCAGTTCTTC.

This chain uses TRBV2 with TRBJ2-3, with D possibly matching TRBD1 (5 bases). CDR3 length equals 13 residues. With 9 bases removed from V and 0 bases from J, the gap between germline ends came to 10 bases. Germline CDR1 and CDR2: SNHLY and FYNNEI. The DNA for the CDR3 is TGTGCCAGTACAGGAACTAGCACAGATACGCAGTATTTT. Its translation: CASTGTSTDTQYF.

The chain has TRBV7-2 and TRBJ2-3, with a possible D match to TRBD1 (7 bases). The ends were cut back, 5 bases at V and 8 bases at J, with 17 bases in the middle. The CDR3 covers 14 residues. CDR1 is SGHTA, CDR2 FQGNSA, per germline. CDR3 nucleotides: TGTGCCAGCAGCCTGAGATGGGGGGACAGTACGCAGTATTTT. Translated: CASSLRWGDSTQYF.

The J gene is TRBJ2-1, the V gene TRBV6-5, with D tentatively TRBD2 (5 bases). V lost 9 bases, J lost 3 bases, and 12 bases lay in between. This CDR3 spans 13 amino acids. Germline V lookup: CDR1 MNHEY, CDR2 SVGAGI. Written as DNA, the CDR3 is TGTGCCAGTGCCTCACTAGTCTACAATGAGCAGTTCTTC. As protein: CASASLVYNEQFF.

The rearrangement uses TRBV6-5 and TRBJ2-1; 8 positions agree with TRBD2. Germline V CDR1 and CDR2: MNHEY, SVGAGI. The CDR3 covers 15 residues. After removal of 5 bases from V and 0 bases from J, the junction contained 3 bases not matched to a gene. The CDR3 sequence is CASSKSGSSYNEQFF. In nucleotides, the CDR3 is TGTGCCAGCAGTAAAAGCGGGAGCTCCTACAATGAGCAGTTCTTC.

This chain links TRBV11-2 with TRBJ1-1; weak D call: TRBD1 (5 bases). Germline lookup yields CDR1 SGHAT and CDR2 FQNNGV. Trimming removed 5 bases from V and 1 base from J, with 5 bases in between. This CDR3 region has 12 residues. The chain's CDR3 is CASSDRNTEAFF. The CDR3 coding sequence is TGTGCCAGCAGCGACAGGAACACTGAAGCTTTCTTT.

The chain employs TRBV12-5 and TRBJ2-5; D is possibly TRBD2 (5 bases). V shed 2 bases and J shed 5 bases, with 9 bases lying between them. The CDR3 covers 13 residues. Per germline, CDR1 LGHNT and CDR2 FRNRAP. The CDR3 nucleotides are TGTGCTAGTGGTTTGAGAGGGCCGGAGACCCAGTACTTC. Its translation is CASGLRGPETQYF. The complete variable domain, with remaining parts taken from reference TRBV12-5 and TRBJ2-5, reads DARVTQTPRHKVTEMGQEVTMRCQPILGHNTVFWYRQTMMQGLELLAYFRNRAPLDDSGMPKDRFSAEMPDATLATLKIQPSEPRDSAVYFCASGLRGPETQYFGPGTRLLVL.

The CDR3 DNA follows: TGTGCCTGGAGTGTGGCCGGGCCCCTTGAAAAACTGTTTTTT. Its protein is CAWSVAGPLEKLFF. The chain links TRBV30 to TRBJ1-4; the D is unclear. The CDR3 extends over 14 amino acids. Per the germline V gene, CDR1 is GTSNPN and CDR2 is SVGIG (reference sequence). V was trimmed by 0 bases and J by 7 bases, leaving 12 bases between them.

The V call is TRBV27, the J call TRBJ2-4; D might be TRBD1 or TRBD2, each matching 5 bases. Per the germline V gene, CDR1 is MNHEY and CDR2 is SMNVEV (reference sequence). This CDR3 spans 15 amino acids. V was pared by 5 bases and J by 2 bases, with 13 bases between. The CDR3 bases are TGTGCCAGCAGTCCAGGGACCCCGACCAAAAACATTCAGTACTTC. Amino acids: CASSPGTPTKNIQYF.

The genes are TRBV2 and TRBJ2-7; 7 bases line up with TRBD2. V lost 3 bases and J lost 6; bases outside the gene matches: 2. Per germline, CDR1 SNHLY and CDR2 FYNNEI. The CDR3 runs to 12 residues. CDR3 loop: CASSEGLSEQYF. For the CDR3, the DNA is TGTGCCAGCAGTGAGGGACTATCCGAGCAGTACTTC. The variable domain in full, completed from reference TRBV2 and TRBJ2-7, reads EPEVTQTPSHQVTQMGQEVILRCVPISNHLYFYWYRQILGQKVEFLVSFYNNEISEKSEIFDDQFSVERPDGSNFTLKIRSTKLEDSAMYFCASSEGLSEQYFGPGTRLTVT.

The rearrangement joins TRBV14 to TRBJ2-5; D gene uncertain. The CDR3 extends over 13 amino acids. V lost 1 base to trimming and J lost 4 bases, with 7 bases between them. The germline gives CDR1 SGHDN, CDR2 FVKESK. The CDR3 DNA sequence: TGTGCCAGCAGCCAAGGGGCTAGAGAGACCCAGTACTTC. This codes for CASSQGARETQYF. Combining the CDR3 with reference TRBV14 and TRBJ2-5 gives the whole variable domain EAGVTQFPSHSVIEKGQTVTLRCDPISGHDNLYWYRRVMGKEIKFLLHFVKESKQDESGMPNNRFLAERTGGTYSTLKVQPAELEDSGVYFCASSQGARETQYFGPGTRLLVL.

This clone appeared a few times. The V gene is TRBV4-2, the J gene TRBJ1-1; D is uncertain. This CDR3 spans 13 amino acids. Germline lookup yields CDR1 LGHNA and CDR2 YNFKEQ. Trimming took off 3 bases at V and 8 bases at J, with 13 bases between the two ends. The CDR3 DNA reads as TGTGCCAGCAGCCACACTACCGGCAGGGAAGCTTTCTTT. This sequence encodes CASSHTTGREAFF.

This chain connects TRBV7-2 to TRBJ1-4; the D gene is possibly TRBD1 (5 bases). This CDR3 has 13 amino acids. The V gene lost 5 bases and the J gene lost 8 bases, with 12 bases spanning the gap. The germline CDR1 and CDR2 sequences are SGHTA and FQGNSA. The chain's CDR3 is CASSPSRGEKLFF. The CDR3 DNA reads TGTGCCAGCAGCCCTTCGAGGGGAGAAAAACTGTTTTTT. The full variable domain, with the rest looked up from reference TRBV7-2 and TRBJ1-4, is GAGVSQSPSNKVTEKGKDVELRCDPISGHTALYWYRQSLGQGLEFLIYFQGNSAPDKSGLPSDRFSAERTGGSVSTLTIQRTQQEDSAVYLCASSPSRGEKLFFGSGTQLSVL.

V usage is TRBV18 and J usage is TRBJ1-6; D is unresolved. CDR1 is KGHSH, CDR2 LQKENI, per germline. The CDR3 contains 17 residues. The germline V and J ends were trimmed by 5 bases and 0 bases, with 14 bases remaining between them. In nucleotides, the CDR3 is TGTGCCAGCTCAGACGAACTCGGGAGCTCCTATAATTCACCCCTCCACTTT. The encoded protein is CASSDELGSSYNSPLHF.

The chain uses TRBV7-6 and TRBJ1-2, with 9 bases aligning to TRBD1. CDR3 length equals 19 residues. With V trimmed by 5 bases and J by 4 bases, 20 bases remained unmatched. Germline CDR1 and CDR2: SGHVS and FNYEAQ. The CDR3 reads CASSPGGGQGYVGLYGYTF. The CDR3 DNA reads TGTGCCAGCAGCCCGGGAGGGGGACAGGGATATGTCGGGCTCTATGGCTACACCTTC. The complete variable domain, with remaining parts taken from reference TRBV7-6 and TRBJ1-2, reads GAGVSQSPRYKVTKRGQDVALRCDPISGHVSLYWYRQALGQGPEFLTYFNYEAQQDKSGLPNDRFSAERPEGSISTLTIQRTEQRDSAMYRCASSPGGGQGYVGLYGYTFGSGTRLTVV.

The CDR3 bases are TGCAGTGCCAAAACACGGCACGGCTACACCTTC. Protein product: CSAKTRHGYTF. The V call is TRBV20-1, the J call TRBJ1-2; D is uncertain. Between the trimmed V and J ends, which lost 6 bases and 8 bases, there was a span of 13 bases. The CDR3 extends over 11 amino acids. Germline CDR1 is DFQATT and CDR2 is SNEGSKA (reference sequence).

The V call is TRBV19, the J call TRBJ2-5; 9 bases align to TRBD2. Unmatched junction bases numbered 14, after V lost 5 bases and J lost 4 bases. The CDR3 totals 17 residues. Germline lookup yields CDR1 LNHDA and CDR2 SQIVND (reference sequence). The CDR3 nucleotides read TGTGCCAGTAGTCGGCGAGGCGGGGGGGGCGCCCGAGAGACCCAGTACTTC. It yields the protein CASSRRGGGGARETQYF.

The chain employs TRBV6-5 and TRBJ2-7; possible D gene TRBD1, 6 bases. Germline assignment: CDR1 MNHEY and CDR2 SVGAGI. Trimming removed 7 bases at V and 4 bases at J, with 17 bases between. This CDR3 is 14 amino acids long. CDR3 residues: CASTQPGHRYEQYF. For the CDR3, the DNA is TGTGCCAGCACCCAACCGGGACACAGATACGAGCAGTACTTC.